The clone carrying this T cell receptor (beta chain) was observed a single time. The CDR3 extends over 15 amino acids. Trimming pared 5 bases from V and 0 bases from J, leaving 11 bases between. The germline CDR1 and CDR2 sequences are MNHNS and SASEGT. This entry is derived from a study of technical replicates of blood from several donors. Some clones are missing from TCRdb's copy, which holds only in-frame ones; the method was immunoSEQ multiplex PCR. The table records about 100,000 clones, 90% to 96% of them present only once. The V call is TRBV6-1, the J call TRBJ1-3; D not certain. The receptor was isolated from a human donor in good health. The sample taken for sequencing was T cells isolated from PBMCs. CDR3 bases: TGTGCCAGCAGTTGGGGAGCCCCCTCTGGAAACACCATATATTTT. This codes for CASSWGAPSGNTIYF.